The 22 T cell receptor beta chains in this list originate from one sample, sequenced in a study of OX40 agonist ivuxolimab in advanced cancers. Profiling relied on immunoSEQ multiplex PCR, and the TCRdb table lists in-frame clones only, not all of them. The table includes tens of thousands of clones, 70% to 90% detected once. The starting material was CD4+ or CD8+ T cells sorted from blood, obtained in a trial of the OX40 agonist ivuxolimab. The receptors were gathered from an adult with an advanced solid tumor such as melanoma, head and neck, liver or kidney cancer.

The genes are TRBV9 and TRBJ2-1, with 14 bases that match TRBD2. The CDR3 covers 19 residues. The germline V gene has CDR1 SGDLS and CDR2 YYNGEE. The V and J ends lost 0 bases and 2 bases, in that order; junction bases with no gene match: 7. This CDR3 reads CASSVGTSGGSLPYNEQFF. The CDR3 nucleotides read TGTGCCAGCAGCGTAGGGACTAGCGGGGGGAGTCTACCCTACAATGAGCAGTTCTTC.

The chain joins TRBV6-5 to TRBJ2-7; 9 positions match TRBD1. Per germline, CDR1 MNHEY and CDR2 SVGAGI. This CDR3 contains 14 residues. Unmatched junction bases numbered 9, after V lost 6 bases and J lost 6 bases. The CDR3 DNA follows: TGTGCCAGCAGATCCGGGACAGGGCCCCTCGAGCAGTACTTC. It codes for CASRSGTGPLEQYF.

This clone was seen a handful of times. The chain is built from TRBV12-5 and TRBJ2-5; no firm D call. Germline CDR1 and CDR2: LGHNT and FRNRAP. The length of the CDR3 is 15 residues. V shed 2 bases and J shed 2 bases, with 12 bases lying between them. Written as DNA, the CDR3 is TGTGCTAGTGGTTTGCCACGACCGAGACAAGAGACCCAGTACTTC. Its protein is CASGLPRPRQETQYF.

The chain uses TRBV6-6 and TRBJ1-1; D not certain. The length of the CDR3 is 13 residues. Per the germline V gene, CDR1 is MNHNY and CDR2 is SVGAGI (reference sequence). Trimming took 4 bases from V and 2 from J, leaving 8 bases between them. CDR3 protein: CASSSTVNTEAFF. The CDR3 DNA reads TGTGCCAGCAGTTCCACGGTCAACACTGAAGCTTTCTTT.

The V gene is TRBV18, the J gene TRBJ2-1, with a weak D call TRBD1 (6 bases). CDR1 is KGHSH and CDR2 is LQKENI in the germline V gene. The V gene lost 0 bases and the J gene lost 6 bases, with 9 bases spanning the gap. The CDR3 is made up of 14 amino acids. Here the CDR3 reads CASSPPTGRNEQFF. The CDR3 DNA reads as TGTGCCAGCTCACCACCGACAGGACGCAATGAGCAGTTCTTC.

The chain links TRBV6-6 to TRBJ1-2; D is undetermined. The germline V and J ends were trimmed by 8 bases and 4 bases, with 14 bases remaining between them. The CDR3 totals 13 residues. Looked up from germline, CDR1 is MNHNY and CDR2 is SVGAGI (reference sequence). The CDR3, as DNA: TGTGCCAGCTACGCCTCCACCAGCTATGGCTACACCTTC. Translated: CASYASTSYGYTF.

J is TRBJ2-2 and V is TRBV6-6; 10 bases align to TRBD2. The CDR3 is 15 residues long. V trimming: 5 bases; J trimming: 6 bases; junction bases outside the gene matches: 6. Germline lookup yields CDR1 MNHNY and CDR2 SVGAGI (reference sequence). The CDR3 spells CASSERGGLPGELFF. The DNA for the CDR3 is TGTGCCAGCAGTGAGCGGGGGGGCCTCCCCGGGGAGCTGTTTTTT.

This chain links TRBV7-8 with TRBJ1-2, with D perhaps TRBD1 (5 bases). Trimming removed 1 base from V and 4 bases from J, with 10 bases in between. CDR1 is SGHVS, CDR2 FQNEAQ, per germline. The CDR3 length is 14 residues. In DNA form, the CDR3 reads TGTGCCAGCAGCTTAGACCCGGGGACCTATGGCTACACCTTC. It specifies CASSLDPGTYGYTF.

V usage is TRBV10-2 and J usage is TRBJ2-7; 7 bases line up with TRBD2. The CDR3 consists of 14 residues. The junction had 5 bases not matched to a gene; V was cut back by 3 bases and J by 3 bases. Germline CDR1 is WSHSY and CDR2 is SAAADI. CDR3 sequence: CASSDGTNNYEQYF. CDR3 nucleotides: TGCGCCAGCAGTGATGGGACTAACAACTACGAGCAGTACTTC.

This rearrangement joins TRBV5-4 to TRBJ2-7, with D possibly TRBD1 on 7 matching bases. V was clipped by 0 bases and J by 6 bases, with 19 bases between them. Germline V CDR1 and CDR2: SGHNT, YYREEE (reference sequence). The CDR3 is 16 residues long. Written as DNA, the CDR3 is TGTGCCAGCAGCTTGGTAGGAGGGGGCAGGGGTGCCGAGCAGTACTTC. This sequence encodes CASSLVGGGRGAEQYF.

The sample holds one count of this clone. The chain links TRBV5-1 to TRBJ2-2; 15 nucleotides align to TRBD2. The CDR3 runs to 20 residues. V shed 0 bases and J 0 bases; nucleotides not matched to a gene: 6. CDR1 SGHRS and CDR2 YFSETQ come from the germline V gene. CDR3 amino acids: CASSLGAGLAGGPNTGELFF. CDR3 coding DNA: TGCGCCAGCAGCTTGGGCGCGGGACTAGCGGGGGGCCCGAACACCGGGGAGCTGTTTTTT.

This chain uses TRBV2 with TRBJ1-3, with 8 bases identical to TRBD1. Trimming took 2 bases from V and 1 from J; bases not matched to a gene: 4. Germline V CDR1 and CDR2: SNHLY, FYNNEI. This CDR3 region has 16 residues. The CDR3 DNA follows: TGTGCCAGCAGTGAACAGGGGGCCCTTTCTGGAAACACCATATATTTT. This codes for CASSEQGALSGNTIYF.

The V call is TRBV15, the J call TRBJ1-5; unclear D gene. V was trimmed by 0 bases and J by 11 bases, leaving 11 bases between them. There are 13 residues in the CDR3. CDR1 and CDR2 from the germline V gene are LNHNV and YYDKDF (reference sequence). The DNA for the CDR3 is TGTGCCACCAGCAGAGAGATGGGAATGGCCCAGCATTTT. Its translation is CATSREMGMAQHF.

The chain combines TRBV6-6 with TRBJ2-7, with D perhaps matching TRBD2 (7 bases). With 7 bases removed from V and 5 bases from J, the gap between germline ends came to 18 bases. This CDR3 is built from 14 residues. Germline CDR1 and CDR2: MNHNY and SVGAGI (reference sequence). CDR3 protein: CASTSGGAGHEQYF. The CDR3, as DNA: TGTGCCAGCACCTCTGGGGGGGCGGGCCACGAGCAGTACTTC.

The chain recombines TRBV4-1 with TRBJ1-4; 11 nucleotides align to TRBD1. Germline lookup yields CDR1 MGHRA and CDR2 YSYEKL. The CDR3 runs 18 residues. V trimming: 3 bases; J trimming: 0 bases; junction bases outside the gene matches: 6. The CDR3 DNA sequence: TGCGCCAGCAGCCAGGCCCGGGGACAGGGGGCAACTAATGAAAAACTGTTTTTT. As protein: CASSQARGQGATNEKLFF.

The rearrangement joins TRBV28 to TRBJ2-7; D uncertain. The CDR3 totals 15 residues. V was shortened by 7 bases and J by 2 bases, with 18 bases between the two germline ends. Germline V gene data show CDR1 as MDHEN and CDR2 as SYDVKM. The CDR3 loop reads CASTPGQVWPYEQYF. Here the CDR3 DNA reads TGTGCCAGCACCCCAGGCCAGGTTTGGCCCTACGAGCAGTACTTC. The full variable domain, in which reference TRBV28 and TRBJ2-7 provide the parts outside the CDR3, is DVKVTQSSRYLVKRTGEKVFLECVQDMDHENMFWYRQDPGLGLRLIYFSYDVKMKEKGDIPEGYSVSREKKERFSLILESASTNQTSMYLCASTPGQVWPYEQYFGPGTRLTVT.

This chain connects TRBV4-3 to TRBJ1-2; no clear D gene. Germline-derived CDR1 and CDR2 are LGHNA and YSLEER. The CDR3 is made up of 16 amino acids. V dropped 1 base and J dropped 2 bases, with 14 bases sitting between them. CDR3 region: CASSQGVSDHNYGYTF. The CDR3 bases are TGCGCCAGCAGCCAAGGAGTCAGCGATCACAACTATGGCTACACCTTC.

This clone has just a few counts. The rearrangement uses TRBV10-3 and TRBJ2-3; D remains unclear. Trimming pared 10 bases from V and 7 bases from J, leaving 12 bases between. Germline CDR1 is ENHRY and CDR2 is SYGVKD. This CDR3 region has 11 residues. The CDR3 loop is CATRDGNTQYF. CDR3 coding DNA: TGTGCCACCCGCGACGGTAATACGCAGTATTTT.

On this clone: Other nucleotide sequences from this sample produce the same CDR3. This chain joins TRBV6-1 and TRBJ1-1; D gene uncertain. The CDR3 has 13 residues. From germline, CDR1 is MNHNS and CDR2 SASEGT. Deletions cut 3 bases from V and 0 bases from J, with 5 bases between. The CDR3: CASSDRMNTEAFF. The CDR3 DNA sequence: TGTGCCAGCAGTGATCGAATGAACACTGAAGCTTTCTTT.

The chain is built from TRBV9 and TRBJ2-2, with D perhaps TRBD1 (5 bases). The CDR3 loop spans 15 amino acids. Between the trimmed V and J ends, which lost 0 bases and 0 bases, there was a span of 6 bases. Germline values: CDR1 SGDLS, CDR2 YYNGEE. The CDR3 coding sequence is TGTGCCAGCAGCGTAGTACAGGCGAACACCGGGGAGCTGTTTTTT. It translates to CASSVVQANTGELFF.

In nucleotides, the CDR3 is TGTGCCAGCAGTCAAAACAGGGTGAACACTGAAGCTTTCTTT. Translation: CASSQNRVNTEAFF. The chain links TRBV6-1 to TRBJ1-1; perhaps TRBD1 as D (6 bases). This CDR3 is built from 14 residues. The V end lost 5 bases, the J end lost 0 bases, and 10 bases lay between the germline ends. The germline gives CDR1 MNHNS, CDR2 SASEGT.

The chain links TRBV5-4 to TRBJ2-7; 8 positions match TRBD2. CDR3 size: 14 residues. Germline CDR1 SGHNT, CDR2 YYREEE (reference sequence). V dropped 0 bases and J dropped 2; count of bases not matched to a gene: 1. This chain's CDR3 is CASSLELAAYEQYF. The DNA for the CDR3 is TGTGCCAGCAGCTTGGAACTAGCGGCCTACGAGCAGTACTTC.